Following are 20 T cell receptor beta chains from one sample sequenced in a study of T cells after yellow fever vaccination. Via MiXCR, TCRdb re-called the 5' RACE reads, giving one row per CDR3 protein. The sample consists of some 350,000 distinct CDR3 sequences, around 6.4% of them appearing once. The specimen comprised PBMCs, sampled 5 days after the yellow fever booster vaccination. Receptors originate from a young man who received the YFV17D yellow fever vaccine.

This clonotype appeared many times. DNA for the CDR3: TGTGCCAGCAGCCCTGCCAGGGGCCGCTACACCTTC. This gives the protein CASSPARGRYTF. The chain carries TRBV11-2 and TRBJ1-2, with D possibly being TRBD1 (6 bases). Trimming removed 5 bases at V and 9 bases at J, with 13 bases between. CDR3 length: 12 residues. Germline CDR1 SGHAT, CDR2 FQNNGV.

In this sample, this clonotype turned up a few times. The rearrangement uses TRBV5-1 and TRBJ2-3; tentative D call: TRBD2 (6 bases). The V gene lost 2 bases and the J gene lost 4 bases, with 14 bases spanning the gap. Germline V lookup: CDR1 SGHRS, CDR2 YFSETQ. The CDR3 is 15 amino acids. In DNA form, the CDR3 reads TGCGCCAGCAGCTTTGGCGGGACCACCTCAGATACGCAGTATTTT. Amino acid sequence: CASSFGGTTSDTQYF.

The chain uses TRBV29-1 and TRBJ2-1; D not resolved. This CDR3 contains 13 residues. The germline V gene has CDR1 SQVTM and CDR2 ANQGSEA. The germline V and J ends were trimmed by 4 bases and 2 bases, with 9 bases remaining between them. The DNA of the CDR3 is TGCAGCGTTGTTAGGGCAACCTACAATGAGCAGTTCTTC. Protein: CSVVRATYNEQFF.

A word on this clonotype: One junction end does not reproduce the germline sequence, and a read error may be involved. The chain is built from TRBV24-1 and TRBJ2-1; tentative D call: TRBD2 (7 bases). The CDR3 totals 17 residues. Germline lookup yields CDR1 KGHDR and CDR2 SFDVKD. Here the CDR3 DNA reads TGTGCCAACAGTGATCCTACAGGGCTAGCGGTATACAATGAGCAGTTCTTC. It codes for CANSDPTGLAVYNEQFF.

The DNA for the CDR3 is TGTGCCAGCTCACCGATCCACGGGGGCCGGAGTGAGCAGTTCTTC. Amino acids: CASSPIHGGRSEQFF. J is TRBJ2-1 and V is TRBV18; either TRBD1 or TRBD2 may supply D (6 bases each). The CDR3 is 15 residues long. Germline V lookup: CDR1 KGHSH, CDR2 LQKENI. Trimming removed 3 bases at V and 9 bases at J, with 18 bases between.

This clonotype was detected ten times or more. The rearrangement links TRBV29-1 to TRBJ2-3; a weak D match, TRBD2 (5 bases). Trimming took 2 bases from V and 0 from J, leaving 9 bases between them. The CDR3 is 14 residues long. Germline CDR1 reads SQVTM; CDR2 reads ANQGSEA. CDR3 sequence (DNA): TGCAGCGTTGAACAGTGGACTAGCACAGATACGCAGTATTTT. Translating gives CSVEQWTSTDTQYF.

In its sample, this clonotype was seen many times. The chain employs TRBV12-3 or TRBV12-4 and TRBJ1-1, with 11 bases aligning to TRBD1. V trimming: 3 bases; J trimming: 4 bases; junction bases outside the gene matches: 7. This CDR3 region has 16 residues. Here the CDR3 reads CASSFVPGQGGTEAFF. In DNA, the CDR3 is TGTGCCAGCAGTTTTGTCCCGGGACAGGGGGGCACTGAAGCTTTCTTT.

This clonotype was found a few times. V usage is TRBV30 and J usage is TRBJ1-5, with a weak D call TRBD1 (6 bases). There are 12 residues in the CDR3. Deletions cut 5 bases from V and 3 bases from J, with 8 bases between. Germline V gene sequence: CDR1 GTSNPN, CDR2 SVGIG (reference sequence). The CDR3 protein is CAWGQLNQPQHF. CDR3 sequence (DNA): TGTGCCTGGGGACAGCTCAATCAGCCCCAGCATTTT.

This clonotype was observed a handful of times. The junction shows a germline mismatch at one end, possibly a read error. The CDR3 DNA reads as TGTGCCAGCTCCCCACGGTCCACAGGGTATTGGAGTGGGCAGTTCTTC. Its protein product is CASSPRSTGYWSGQFF. The chain carries TRBV18 and TRBJ2-1; maybe TRBD1 (6 bases). The V gene's germline CDR1 is KGHSH and CDR2 LQKENI. The CDR3 extends over 16 amino acids.

There are many counts of this clonotype. The V call is TRBV20-1, the J call TRBJ2-1, with 7 positions matching TRBD1. After removal of 3 bases from V and 3 bases from J, the junction contained 5 bases not matched to a gene. The CDR3 extends over 14 amino acids. Looked up from germline, CDR1 is DFQATT and CDR2 is SNEGSKA (reference sequence). CDR3 DNA: TGCAGTGCTAGGACGAGGGACAGCTACAATGAGCAGTTCTTC. Translated: CSARTRDSYNEQFF.

This clonotype has at least ten counts. This chain connects TRBV27 to TRBJ2-5; the match to TRBD1 covers 9 bases. CDR1 is MNHEY, CDR2 SMNVEV, per germline (reference sequence). This CDR3 comprises 15 residues. V trimming: 6 bases; J trimming: 7 bases; junction bases outside the gene matches: 12. The CDR3 bases are TGTGCCAGCAGCCGTACAGGGGGCAGCACGGGGACCCAGTACTTC. Protein sequence: CASSRTGGSTGTQYF.

This clonotype was counted at least ten times. This chain joins TRBV5-1 and TRBJ2-5; D perhaps matches TRBD2 (5 bases). With 4 bases removed from V and 4 bases from J, the gap between germline ends came to 17 bases. Germline-derived CDR1 and CDR2 are SGHRS and YFSETQ. This CDR3 is built from 15 residues. CDR3 protein: CASSIQVLGIETQYF. The CDR3, as DNA: TGCGCCAGCAGCATCCAGGTGCTCGGGATAGAGACCCAGTACTTC.

The chain employs TRBV3-1 and TRBJ2-2, with 9 bases fitting TRBD1. The CDR3 is made up of 19 amino acids. The germline gives CDR1 LGHDT, CDR2 YNNKEL (reference sequence). V was clipped by 2 bases and J by 6 bases; unmatched bases: 16. The CDR3 loop reads CASSQILGVGQGASGELFF. The CDR3 nucleotides read TGTGCCAGCAGCCAAATCCTAGGTGTGGGACAGGGCGCGTCCGGGGAGCTGTTTTTT.

This clonotype has a handful of counts. CDR3 residues: CSARDIRGQNTGELFF. The CDR3 region has the DNA TGCAGTGCTAGAGATATCAGGGGGCAAAACACCGGGGAGCTGTTTTTT. V and J are TRBV20-1 and TRBJ2-2; the match to TRBD1 covers 8 bases. The length of the CDR3 is 16 residues. Trimming at V came to 0 bases and at J to 2 bases, leaving 5 bases not matched to a gene. Germline-derived CDR1 and CDR2 are DFQATT and SNEGSKA (reference sequence).

This clonotype came up a few times. The V gene is TRBV3-1, the J gene TRBJ2-7; 7 positions match TRBD2. The CDR3 sequence is 18 residues long. J was trimmed by 1 base and V by 4 bases; bases with no gene match: 16. Germline V gene sequence: CDR1 LGHDT, CDR2 YNNKEL (reference sequence). The CDR3 DNA reads TGTGCCAGCAGCCCGTCGCCGAACCTTCTAGCGGTTTCCTACGAGCAGTACTTC. This codes for CASSPSPNLLAVSYEQYF.

This clonotype was picked up a small number of times. V gene TRBV24-1 combines with J gene TRBJ2-3; D is perhaps TRBD2 (5 bases). This CDR3 is built from 13 residues. Germline V gene data show CDR1 as KGHDR and CDR2 as SFDVKD. V was clipped by 5 bases and J by 4 bases, with 9 bases between them. DNA for the CDR3: TGTGCCACCAGTGCCAGCGGCCCAGATACGCAGTATTTT. Amino acids: CATSASGPDTQYF.

The chain combines TRBV5-5 with TRBJ2-1; D may be TRBD2 (5 bases). Per germline, CDR1 SGHKS and CDR2 YYEKEE (reference sequence). The length of the CDR3 is 15 residues. V lost 6 bases and J lost 0, with 13 bases in between. The CDR3 is CASTDWESSYNEQFF. The CDR3 nucleotides are TGTGCCAGCACCGATTGGGAGAGCTCCTACAATGAGCAGTTCTTC.

This clonotype was detected a few times. The chain employs TRBV15 and TRBJ1-2, with D unresolved. Germline assignment: CDR1 LNHNV and CDR2 YYDKDF (reference sequence). Trimming shortened V by 3 bases and J by 0 bases, and 8 bases separated the two germline ends. The CDR3 has 14 amino acids. The CDR3 DNA sequence: TGTGCCACCAGCAGGGACGGCACTAACTATGGCTACACCTTC. Translation gives CATSRDGTNYGYTF. The full variable domain, in which reference TRBV15 and TRBJ1-2 provide the parts outside the CDR3, is DAMVIQNPRYQVTQFGKPVTLSCSQTLNHNVMYWYQQKSSQAPKLLFHYYDKDFNNEADTPDNFQSRRPNTSFCFLDIRSPGLGDTAMYLCATSRDGTNYGYTFGSGTRLTVV.

This clonotype was counted a few times. The chain employs TRBV18 and TRBJ2-1; perhaps D is TRBD1 or TRBD2 (5 bases each). The CDR3 sequence is 12 residues long. V was cut by 3 bases and J by 9 bases, with 9 bases left in between. Germline values: CDR1 KGHSH, CDR2 LQKENI. For the CDR3, the DNA is TGTGCCAGCTCACCTGCAGGGACTGAGCAGTTCTTC. Translating gives CASSPAGTEQFF.

This clonotype has a count of ten or more. This chain connects TRBV24-1 to TRBJ2-1; 11 bases agree with TRBD2. The CDR3 is 16 amino acids. The germline CDR1 and CDR2 sequences are KGHDR and SFDVKD. Germline trimming cut 3 bases from V and 8 bases from J; bases unmatched to any gene: 8. The CDR3: CATSDTTSGRLDEQFF. The CDR3 coding sequence is TGTGCCACCAGTGATACTACTAGCGGGAGACTCGATGAGCAGTTCTTC.